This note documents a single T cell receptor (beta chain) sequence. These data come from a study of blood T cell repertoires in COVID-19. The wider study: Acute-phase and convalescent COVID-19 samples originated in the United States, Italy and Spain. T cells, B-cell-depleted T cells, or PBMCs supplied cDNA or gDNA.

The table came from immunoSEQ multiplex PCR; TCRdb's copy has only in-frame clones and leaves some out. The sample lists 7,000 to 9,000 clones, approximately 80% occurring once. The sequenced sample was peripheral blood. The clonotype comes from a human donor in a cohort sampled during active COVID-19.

As DNA, the CDR3 is TGTGCCGCAGGGGGCGGGGGTGCGGTCACTGAAGCTTTCTTT. Translating gives CAAGGGGAVTEAFF. The chain employs TRBV15 and TRBJ1-1; the match to TRBD1 covers 8 bases. This CDR3 comprises 14 residues. With 11 bases clipped from V and 4 bases from J, the junction kept 12 bases outside the gene matches. Looked up from germline, CDR1 is LNHNV and CDR2 is YYDKDF (reference sequence).